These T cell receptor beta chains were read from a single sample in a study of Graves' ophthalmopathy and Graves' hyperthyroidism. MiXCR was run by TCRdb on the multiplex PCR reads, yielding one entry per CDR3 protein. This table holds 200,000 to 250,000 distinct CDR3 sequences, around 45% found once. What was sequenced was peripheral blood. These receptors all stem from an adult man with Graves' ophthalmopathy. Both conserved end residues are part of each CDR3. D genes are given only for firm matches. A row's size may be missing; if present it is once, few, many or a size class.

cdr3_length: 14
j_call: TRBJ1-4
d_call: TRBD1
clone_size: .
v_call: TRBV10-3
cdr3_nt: TGTGCCAGCAGTGATACAGGGGGCAGCGAAAAACTGTTTTTT
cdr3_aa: CASSDTGGSEKLFF

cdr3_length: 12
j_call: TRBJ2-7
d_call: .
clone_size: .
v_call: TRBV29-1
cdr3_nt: TGCAGCGTTGGCAGGGGAGGATACGAGCAGTACTTC
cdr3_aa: CSVGRGGYEQYF

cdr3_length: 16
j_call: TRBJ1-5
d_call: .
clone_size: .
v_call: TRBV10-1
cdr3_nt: TGTGCCAGCAGTTTACCCCGCCAGCAAGGGTTCAAGCCCCAGCATTTT
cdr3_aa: CASSLPRQQGFKPQHF

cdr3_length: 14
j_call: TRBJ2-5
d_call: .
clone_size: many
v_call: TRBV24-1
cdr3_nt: TGTGCCACCAGTGATCCAGGGCAAATGGAGACCCAGTACTTC
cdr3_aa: CATSDPGQMETQYF

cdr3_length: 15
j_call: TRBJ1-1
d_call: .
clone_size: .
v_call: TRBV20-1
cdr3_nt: TGCAGTGCTAGAGATCACGCAGGGGTGGGAACTGAAGCTTTCTTT
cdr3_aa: CSARDHAGVGTEAFF

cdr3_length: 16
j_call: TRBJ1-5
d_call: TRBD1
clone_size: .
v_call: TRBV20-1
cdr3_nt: TGCAGTGCTAGAGATCCCGGACAGGGGGCCGATCAGCCCCAGCATTTT
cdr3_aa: CSARDPGQGADQPQHF

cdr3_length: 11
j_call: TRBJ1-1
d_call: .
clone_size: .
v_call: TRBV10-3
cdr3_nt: TGTGCCATCAGTGAGGATGCGGAAGCTTTCTTT
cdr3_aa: CAISEDAEAFF

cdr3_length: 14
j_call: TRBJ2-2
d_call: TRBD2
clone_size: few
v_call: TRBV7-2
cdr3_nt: TGTGCCAGCAGCCAGGCTAGCGGGACCGGGGAGCTGTTTTTT
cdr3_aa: CASSQASGTGELFF

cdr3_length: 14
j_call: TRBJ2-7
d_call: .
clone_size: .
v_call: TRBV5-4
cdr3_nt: TGTGCCAGCAGCTTGGGGGCCGCATCCTACGAGCAGTACTTC
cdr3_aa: CASSLGAASYEQYF

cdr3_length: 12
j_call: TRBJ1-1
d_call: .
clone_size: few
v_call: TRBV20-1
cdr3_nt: TGCAGTGCTAGAGATGATCGTAATGAAGCTTTCTTT
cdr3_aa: CSARDDRNEAFF

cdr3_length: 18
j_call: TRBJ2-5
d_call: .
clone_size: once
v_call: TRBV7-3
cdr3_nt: TGTGCCAGCAGCAAACCCGGGACTCCAGTGAACACCGGGGAGACCCAGTACTTC
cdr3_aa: CASSKPGTPVNTGETQYF

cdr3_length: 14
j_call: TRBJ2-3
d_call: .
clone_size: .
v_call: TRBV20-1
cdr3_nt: TGCAGTGCTAGGCGCGTGGCGGACACAGATACGCAGTATTTT
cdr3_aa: CSARRVADTDTQYF

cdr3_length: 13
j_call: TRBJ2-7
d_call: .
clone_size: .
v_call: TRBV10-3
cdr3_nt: TGTGCCATCAGTCGGACAGAGTCCTACGAGCAGTACTTC
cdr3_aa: CAISRTESYEQYF

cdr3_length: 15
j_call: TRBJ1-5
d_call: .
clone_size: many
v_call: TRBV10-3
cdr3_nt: TGTGCCAGCAGTGAAGGGGACGTACTCAATCAGCCCCAGCATTTT
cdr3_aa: CASSEGDVLNQPQHF

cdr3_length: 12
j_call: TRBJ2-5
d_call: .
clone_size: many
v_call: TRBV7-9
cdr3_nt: TGTGCCAGCAGTCGGGCACAAGAGACCCAGTACTTC
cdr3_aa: CASSRAQETQYF